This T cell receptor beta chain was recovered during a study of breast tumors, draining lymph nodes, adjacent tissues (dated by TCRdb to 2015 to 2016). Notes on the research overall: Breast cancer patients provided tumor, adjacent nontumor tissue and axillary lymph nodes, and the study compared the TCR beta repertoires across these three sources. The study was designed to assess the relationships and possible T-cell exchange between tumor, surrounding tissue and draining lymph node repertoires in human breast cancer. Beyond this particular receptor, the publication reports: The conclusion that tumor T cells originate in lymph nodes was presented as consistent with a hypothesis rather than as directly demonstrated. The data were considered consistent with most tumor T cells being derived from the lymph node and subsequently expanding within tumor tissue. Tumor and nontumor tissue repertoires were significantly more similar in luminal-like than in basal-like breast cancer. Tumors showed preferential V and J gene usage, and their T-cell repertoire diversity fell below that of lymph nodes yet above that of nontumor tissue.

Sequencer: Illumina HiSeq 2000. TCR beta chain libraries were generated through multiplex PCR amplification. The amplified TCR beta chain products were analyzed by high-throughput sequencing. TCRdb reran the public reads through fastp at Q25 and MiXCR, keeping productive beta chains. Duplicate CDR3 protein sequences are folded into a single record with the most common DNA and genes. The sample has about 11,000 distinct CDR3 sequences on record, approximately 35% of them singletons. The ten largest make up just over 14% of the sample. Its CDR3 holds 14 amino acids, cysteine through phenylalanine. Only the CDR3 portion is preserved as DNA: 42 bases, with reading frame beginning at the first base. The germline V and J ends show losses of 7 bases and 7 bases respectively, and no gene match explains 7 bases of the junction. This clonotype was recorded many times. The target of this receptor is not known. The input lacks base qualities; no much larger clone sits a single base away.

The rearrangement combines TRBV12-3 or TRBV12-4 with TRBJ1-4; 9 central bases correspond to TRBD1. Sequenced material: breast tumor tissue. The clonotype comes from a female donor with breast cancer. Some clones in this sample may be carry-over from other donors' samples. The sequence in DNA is TGTGCCAGCAATCCGGGACAGGGTCTTGAAAAACTGTTTTTT. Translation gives CASNPGQGLEKLFF.